This TCR beta chain was recorded in a study of T cells in Graves' hyperthyroidism and ophthalmopathy. Study results and limitations: Median prediction lead before ophthalmopathy onset was about 6.7 months with the model.

It was RNA transcripts that yielded the amplified TCR beta CDR3 regions. TCR CDR3 underwent first-round RT-PCR with the HTBI primer set. TCRdb re-analysed the multiplex PCR reads in MiXCR, keeping a single row per CDR3 protein. The sample has 400,000 to 500,000 distinct CDR3 sequences; approximately 14% are singletons. Diagnosing involved the use of clinical symptoms, serum thyroxine and TRAb, thyroid ultrasound and orbital computed tomography. Germline V CDR1 and CDR2: MNHEY, SMNVEV (reference sequence). Losses at the gene ends were 4 bases for V and 5 bases for J; bases not matched to a gene: 15. This CDR3 comprises 17 residues. This clonotype was recorded many times. Antigen specificity is unknown.

This TCR derives from a woman younger than 30 with Graves' hyperthyroidism. Sequencing was performed on blood. The V call is TRBV27, the J call TRBJ1-1; 8 nucleotides line up with TRBD1. The CDR3: CASSSVGQGARDTEAFF. The CDR3 nucleotides are TGTGCCAGCAGTTCAGTGGGGCAGGGGGCGCGGGATACTGAAGCTTTCTTT.